The clone carrying this T cell receptor beta chain was counted ten times or more. This specimen belongs to a study of response to subunit inactivated influenza vaccine. TCRdb analysed the RT-PCR reads with MiXCR anew, one entry per CDR3 protein. The table shows fewer than 700,000 distinct CDR3 sequences, with 10% to 15% occurring only once. Trimming pared 1 base from V and 0 bases from J, leaving 4 bases between. This CDR3 has 14 amino acids. The genes are TRBV12-3 or TRBV12-4 and TRBJ2-4, with D uncertain. This sequence was found in a man aged 45-65 years who received an inactivated influenza vaccine. Sequences were derived from PBMCs from blood, sampled more than 35 days after vaccination. The CDR3 DNA sequence: TGTGCCAGCAGTTTAGTCCTAGCCAAAAACATTCAGTACTTC. Translating it yields CASSLVLAKNIQYF.